This T cell receptor (beta chain) stems from a study of Graves' ophthalmopathy and Graves' hyperthyroidism. CDR3 regions of TCR beta were amplified from RNA transcripts. After a first-round RT-PCR with HTBI primers, a second-round multiplex PCR was run. Using its own MiXCR run on the multiplex PCR reads, TCRdb lists one record per CDR3 protein. The sample records approximately 210,000 distinct CDR3 sequences, 20% to 25% being singletons. This clonotype has at least ten counts. The ends were cut back, 0 bases at V and 4 bases at J, with 12 bases in the middle. The CDR3 is 15 residues long. CDR1 is SGHVS, CDR2 FQNEAQ, per germline.

J is TRBJ1-1 and V is TRBV7-8, with D maybe TRBD1 (5 bases). The sequence came from a woman in her forties or fifties with Graves' ophthalmopathy. What was sequenced was peripheral blood. The CDR3 bases are TGTGCCAGCAGCTTAGCGCGAGGGGCGATCACTGAAGCTTTCTTT. It codes for CASSLARGAITEAFF.